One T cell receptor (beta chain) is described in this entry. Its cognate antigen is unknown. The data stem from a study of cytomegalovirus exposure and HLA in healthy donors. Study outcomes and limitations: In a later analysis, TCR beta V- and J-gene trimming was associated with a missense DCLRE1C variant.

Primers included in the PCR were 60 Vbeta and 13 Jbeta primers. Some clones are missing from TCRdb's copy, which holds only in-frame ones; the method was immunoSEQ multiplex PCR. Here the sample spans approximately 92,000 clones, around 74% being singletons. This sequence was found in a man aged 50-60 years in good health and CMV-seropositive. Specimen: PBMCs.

The CDR3 spells CASSVDQGLNTGELFF. The CDR3 nucleotides are TGTGCCAGCAGCGTAGATCAGGGGCTGAACACCGGGGAGCTGTTTTTT. The chain links TRBV9 to TRBJ2-2, with a possible D match to TRBD1 (6 bases). CDR1 SGDLS and CDR2 YYNGEE come from the germline V gene. The germline V and J ends were trimmed by 0 bases and 1 base, with 10 bases remaining between them. The CDR3 totals 16 residues.